The TCR beta chain under discussion was sequenced for a study of blood T cell repertoires in COVID-19 (dated by TCRdb to about 2020). For the study in its entirety: Samples from collaborators originated in the United States, Italy and Spain and spanned both the acute and convalescent phases of COVID-19. The material from the prospective study consisted of cDNA or gDNA derived from T cells, B-cell-depleted T cells, or PBMCs. Deeply sampled blood TCRbeta repertoires from subjects exposed to, actively infected with, or recovered from COVID-19 were included in the dataset. The repertoires were released in a freely available public database meant as a resource for research on the immune response to SARS-CoV-2. The samples were drawn from two sources: the first 160 participants of the ongoing ImmuneRACE study, and 1,000 to 1,500 subjects contributed by 6 global collaborators. Sample metadata almost always included a de-identified subject ID, COVID-19 status, age in years and sex. HLA class I and class II types, where available, came from metadata supplied by the sample provider rather than from assay-based typing.

On this clone itself: Its target antigen remains unknown. No much larger clonotype is one base removed from it; base qualities were not supplied.

According to the germline V gene (reference sequence), CDR1 reads LGHDT and CDR2 reads YNNKEL. The CDR3 holds 19 amino acids from the cysteine to the phenylalanine. Solely the CDR3 DNA is kept, with 57 bases framed from the first base. V lost 0 bases and J lost 2 bases, and the count of bases not matched to a germline gene is 10. At one collaborating source in Seattle, patients were enrolled during active infection and were followed longitudinally through the course of disease. Collaborating institutions collected whole blood in K2EDTA tubes following their own protocols. For TCRbeta analysis, collaborator samples were shipped as frozen whole blood, as isolated PBMCs, or as DNA extracted from either sample type. TCRbeta CDR3 regions were amplified from genomic DNA using the immunoSEQ Assay, a bias-controlled multiplex PCR. The study's own analysis went as follows. Nucleated cell counts per sample were estimated from amplification of reference gene primers within the assay. To quantify the absolute abundance of each unique TCRbeta CDR3 rearrangement, sequence reads were collapsed and filtered. Productive Simpson clonality was computed per sample as the square root of Simpson's diversity index over productive rearrangements. The table comes from immuneACCESS by way of TCRdb, which keeps in-frame sequences with V and J called. Part of the clones is missing from these tables; in studies checked, under half for an unresolved V gene and the rest for unknown reasons. The V and J calls and clone size come from that table; D and trimming were worked out from the DNA. This sample comprises 250,000 to 400,000 clones, 85% to 90% of them detected only once. The ten largest clones capture roughly 2.9% of the sample.

Paper-wide results and their limitations: How much clinical and demographic metadata was included differed by source and by participant, and the metadata was provided uncurated.

The source material was peripheral blood. The sequence was collected from a woman aged 30 to 39 with COVID-19, enrolled during active disease. The rearrangement combines TRBV3-1 (or the pseudogene TRBV3-2) with TRBJ2-3, with 11 central nucleotides matching TRBD2. CDR3 protein: CASSQDPLAGAPPTDTQYF. Read as DNA, the sequence is TGTGCCAGCAGCCAAGATCCACTAGCGGGAGCCCCGCCCACAGATACGCAGTATTTT.